This TCR beta chain was sequenced for a study of shared clonotypes between healthy human individuals. V gave up 4 bases and J gave up 3 bases, with 11 bases separating them. Germline V CDR1 and CDR2: LGHNA, YNFKEQ. This CDR3 has 14 amino acids. Assay: immunoSEQ multiplex PCR; the TCRdb copy retains only in-frame clones and omits some. The profile shows some 530,000 clones, over 70% of them singletons. The V gene is TRBV4-2, the J gene TRBJ2-3; the D gene could be TRBD1 or TRBD2 (7 bases each). Sequencing was done on a sample of PBMCs. This TCR derives from a woman in her thirties or forties in good health. Some clones in this sample may be carry-over from other donors' samples. CDR3 DNA sequence: TGTGCCAGCAGCCCAGGGGGGGGTACAGATACGCAGTATTTT. Its translation: CASSPGGGTDTQYF.